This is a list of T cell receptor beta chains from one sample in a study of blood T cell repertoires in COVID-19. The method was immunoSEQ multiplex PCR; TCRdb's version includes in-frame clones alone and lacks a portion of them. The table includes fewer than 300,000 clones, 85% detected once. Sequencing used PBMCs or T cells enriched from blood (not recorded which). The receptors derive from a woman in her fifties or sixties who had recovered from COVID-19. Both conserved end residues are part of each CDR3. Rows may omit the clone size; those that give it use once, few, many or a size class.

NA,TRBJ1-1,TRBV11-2,CASSFGTGVTEAFF
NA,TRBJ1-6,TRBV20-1,CSASLAQNSPLHF
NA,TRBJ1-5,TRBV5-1,CASSEQGWSNQPQHF
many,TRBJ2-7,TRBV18,CASSAGTNNYEQYF
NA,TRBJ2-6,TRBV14,CASSHFLAGGRPGANVLTF
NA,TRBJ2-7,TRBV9,CASSADPGLAIQQYF
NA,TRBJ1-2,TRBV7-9,CASSPEVEKGYTF
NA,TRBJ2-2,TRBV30,CAWSLARNTGELFF
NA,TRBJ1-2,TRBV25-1,CASSELGAFGYTF
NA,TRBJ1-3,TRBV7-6,CASSPRGQGEGGIYF
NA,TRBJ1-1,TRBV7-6,CASSEQSGRSTEAFF
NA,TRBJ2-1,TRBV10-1,CATRPSGSSEQFF
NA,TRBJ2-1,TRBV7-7,CASSLSGGSSYNEQFF
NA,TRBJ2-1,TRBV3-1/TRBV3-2,CASSLGVREGYNEQFF
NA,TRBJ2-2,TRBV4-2,CASSQASGRVTGELFF
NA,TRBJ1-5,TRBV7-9,CASSLIGGRRDQPQHF
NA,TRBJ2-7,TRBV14,CASSQEKGQGSGQYF
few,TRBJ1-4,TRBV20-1,CSAGGDEKLFF
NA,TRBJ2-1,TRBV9,CASSVDLGDYNEQFF
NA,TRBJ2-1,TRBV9,CASSRAGSYEQFF
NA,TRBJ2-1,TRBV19,CASSMGLAGGDEQFF
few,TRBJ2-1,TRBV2,CASSSRLPGRRNEQFF
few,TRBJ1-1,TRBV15,CATSRGVNTEAFF
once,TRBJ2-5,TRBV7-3,CASSLTLASGETQYF
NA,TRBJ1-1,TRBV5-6,CASSFQYMNTEAFF
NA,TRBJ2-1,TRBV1,CTSSQELSGYYNEQFF
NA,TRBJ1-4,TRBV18,CASSDGQGADEKLFF
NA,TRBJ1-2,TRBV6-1,CASSEAGQGAVGGYTF
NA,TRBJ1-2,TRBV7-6,CASSLSGQGAFTF
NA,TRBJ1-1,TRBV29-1,CSVVDRGASEAFF
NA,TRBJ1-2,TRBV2,CASQTGHVWGYTF
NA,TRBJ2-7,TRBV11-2,CASTTPGGVAGYEQYF
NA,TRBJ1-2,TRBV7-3,CASSQTGVREDGYTF
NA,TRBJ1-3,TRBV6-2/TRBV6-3,CASSYVASGNTIYF
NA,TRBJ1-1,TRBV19,CASSNRQGLNTEAFF
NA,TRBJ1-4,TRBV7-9,CASSKQGWDEKLFF
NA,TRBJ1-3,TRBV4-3,CASSHFIGQGDGNTIYF
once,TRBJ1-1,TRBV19,CASSPRTENTEAFF
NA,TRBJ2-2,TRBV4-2,CASSQEGREEGELFF
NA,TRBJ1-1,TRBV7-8,CASSSEQAIREGRTEAFF
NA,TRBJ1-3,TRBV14,CASSRSHAGNTIYF
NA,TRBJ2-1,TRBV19,CASSIGDFEQFF
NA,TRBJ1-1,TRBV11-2,CASSLVSTQGSTEAFF
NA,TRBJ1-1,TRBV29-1,CSFVRQGEAFF
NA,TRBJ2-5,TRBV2,CASSEALVQETQYF
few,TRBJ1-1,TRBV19,CASSIFPGASDTEAFF
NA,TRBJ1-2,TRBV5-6,CASSLDKNYGYTF
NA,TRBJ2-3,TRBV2,CASNEAGGPDTQYF
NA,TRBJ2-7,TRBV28,CASSPYDRSYEQYF
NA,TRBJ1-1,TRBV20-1,CSPGTEAFF
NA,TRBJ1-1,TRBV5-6,CASSWEGSEAFF
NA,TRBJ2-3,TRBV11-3,CASSLDSGSTDTQYF